The 7 T cell receptor beta chains given below trace back to one sample, sequenced in a study of T cell repertoires in cytomegalovirus infection. From the reads, TCRdb called clonotypes with MiXCR, one entry per CDR3 protein. This repertoire shows approximately 550,000 distinct CDR3 sequences, about 15% found once; its top ten account for around 25%. The specimen was CD8+ T cells from PBMCs. These receptors all come from a human donor in good health (CMV status not recorded). Some clones in this sample may be carry-over from other donors' samples.

This chain connects TRBV9 to TRBJ2-2; possible D gene TRBD1, 6 bases. The CDR3 is 16 amino acids. Germline V lookup: CDR1 SGDLS, CDR2 YYNGEE. V was trimmed by 1 base and J by 1 base, leaving 11 bases between them. CDR3 DNA: TGTGCCAGCAGCGTATCCGGGACACGGAACACCGGGGAGCTGTTTTTT. It translates to CASSVSGTRNTGELFF.

The chain recombines TRBV29-1 with TRBJ2-3; D is perhaps TRBD2 (6 bases). Between the trimmed V and J ends, which lost 6 bases and 4 bases, there was a span of 14 bases. Germline CDR1 is SQVTM and CDR2 is ANQGSEA. This CDR3 has 13 amino acids. The CDR3 reads CSVRLGMADTQYF. In nucleotides, the CDR3 is TGCAGCGTCCGACTAGGGATGGCAGATACGCAGTATTTT.

This chain joins TRBV9 and TRBJ2-1; weak D call: TRBD2 (7 bases). CDR3 length: 16 residues. The germline V gene has CDR1 SGDLS and CDR2 YYNGEE. V was shortened by 4 bases and J by 6 bases, with 20 bases between the two germline ends. CDR3 region: CASSRRGGRQGNEQFF. The CDR3 DNA reads TGTGCCAGCAGCCGTAGGGGGGGGAGGCAGGGCAATGAGCAGTTCTTC. Together with reference TRBV9 and TRBJ2-1, the CDR3 gives the full variable domain: DSGVTQTPKHLITATGQRVTLRCSPRSGDLSVYWYQQSLDQGLQFLIQYYNGEERAKGNILERFSAQQFPDLHSELNLSSLELGDSALYFCASSRRGGRQGNEQFFGPGTRLTVL.

This clonotype was seen at least ten times. The CDR3 DNA follows: TGTGCCAGCAGTTACGGGAACACTGAAGCTTTCTTT. Translation: CASSYGNTEAFF. The gene calls are TRBV7-9 and TRBJ1-1, with D unclear. Germline loops: CDR1 SEHNR, CDR2 FQNEAQ (reference sequence). The CDR3 length is 12 residues. The V gene lost 6 bases and the J gene lost 1 base, with 6 bases spanning the gap.

The gene calls are TRBV29-1 and TRBJ2-7; 7 positions match TRBD1. The V and J ends lost 7 bases and 7 bases, in that order; junction bases with no gene match: 7. Germline V gene sequence: CDR1 SQVTM, CDR2 ANQGSEA. The CDR3 length is 11 residues. The CDR3 loop is CSGRQGREQYF. DNA of the CDR3: TGCAGCGGAAGACAGGGTCGAGAGCAGTACTTC.

This clonotype has more than one count but fewer than ten. CDR3 loop: CASIEFGTGELFF. CDR3 DNA: TGTGCCAGTATCGAGTTTGGAACCGGGGAGCTGTTTTTT. The chain couples TRBV19 to TRBJ2-2; D gene ambiguous. There are 13 residues in the CDR3. Germline V CDR1 and CDR2: LNHDA, SQIVND (reference sequence). V dropped 7 bases and J dropped 5 bases, with 11 bases sitting between them.

The chain links TRBV9 to TRBJ2-1; D gene uncertain. V was trimmed by 1 base and J by 2 bases, leaving 22 bases between them. Germline-derived CDR1 and CDR2 are SGDLS and YYNGEE. CDR3 size: 19 residues. The CDR3 here is CASSVNTDLISSAYNEQFF. The CDR3 nucleotides are TGTGCCAGCAGCGTAAATACAGATCTAATCTCTTCTGCCTACAATGAGCAGTTCTTC.